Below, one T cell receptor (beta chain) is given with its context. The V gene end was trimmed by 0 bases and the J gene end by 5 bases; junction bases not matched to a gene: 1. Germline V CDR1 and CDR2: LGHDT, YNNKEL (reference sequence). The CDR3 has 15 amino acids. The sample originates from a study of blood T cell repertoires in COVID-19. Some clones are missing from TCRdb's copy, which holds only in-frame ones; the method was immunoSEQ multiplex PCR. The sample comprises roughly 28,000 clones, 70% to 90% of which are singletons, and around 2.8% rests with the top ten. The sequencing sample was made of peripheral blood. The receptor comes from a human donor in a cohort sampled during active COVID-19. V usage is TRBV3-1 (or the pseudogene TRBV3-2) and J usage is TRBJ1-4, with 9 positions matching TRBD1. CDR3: CASSQDGTGNEKLFF. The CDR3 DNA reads TGTGCCAGCAGCCAAGACGGGACAGGGAATGAAAAACTGTTTTTT.